This TCR beta chain was sequenced for a study of shared clonotypes between healthy human individuals. Study information: Per donor, three plates held CD4 naive cells, three held CD4 memory, two held CD8 naive and one held CD8 memory.

Only in-frame clones appear in the TCRdb table, and some are missing; sequencing was by immunoSEQ multiplex PCR. This table has roughly 2.5 million clones, about 92% appearing once. Study observations and caveats: Non-shared clonotypes displayed generation probabilities falling below those of clonotypes present in all four donors. A handful of donors held 4.5% to 5% of naive CD4 clonotypes in common. Naive subsets generally had larger estimated richness than memory subsets.

Germline V gives CDR1 MNHNS, CDR2 SASEGT. The CDR3 runs 16 residues. J lost 4 bases, V lost 4 bases, and 11 bases had no gene match. As for this clone: As yet, its antigen is unknown.

The sequence was collected from a man between 18 and 35 years old in good health. Sequenced sample: naive CD4+ T cells sorted from blood. This sample's subset: CD45RA+ positively selected. The V call is TRBV6-1, the J call TRBJ1-2; TRBD1 agrees at 8 bases. The CDR3 DNA reads as TGTGCCAGCAGTGCCGGCAGGGACAGGCACGCCTATGGCTACACCTTC. Translating gives CASSAGRDRHAYGYTF.